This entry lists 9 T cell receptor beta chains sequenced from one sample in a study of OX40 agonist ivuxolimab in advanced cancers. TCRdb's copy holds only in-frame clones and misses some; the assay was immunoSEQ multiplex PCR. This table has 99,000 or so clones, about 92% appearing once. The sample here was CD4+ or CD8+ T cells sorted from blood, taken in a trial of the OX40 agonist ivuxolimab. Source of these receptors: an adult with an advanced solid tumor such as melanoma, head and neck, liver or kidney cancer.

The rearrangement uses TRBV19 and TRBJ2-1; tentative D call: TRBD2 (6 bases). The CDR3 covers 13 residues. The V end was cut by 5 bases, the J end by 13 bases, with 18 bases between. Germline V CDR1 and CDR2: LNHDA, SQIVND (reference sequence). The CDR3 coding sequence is TGTGCCAGTAGTCTCGAAAGGAGGGCGGTTCAGTTCTTC. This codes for CASSLERRAVQFF.

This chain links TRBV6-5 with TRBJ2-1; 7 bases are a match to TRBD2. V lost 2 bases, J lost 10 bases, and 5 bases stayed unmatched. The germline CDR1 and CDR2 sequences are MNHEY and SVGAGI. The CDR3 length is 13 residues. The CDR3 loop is CASSYTLGGEQFF. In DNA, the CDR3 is TGTGCCAGCAGTTACACCTTGGGGGGGGAGCAGTTCTTC.

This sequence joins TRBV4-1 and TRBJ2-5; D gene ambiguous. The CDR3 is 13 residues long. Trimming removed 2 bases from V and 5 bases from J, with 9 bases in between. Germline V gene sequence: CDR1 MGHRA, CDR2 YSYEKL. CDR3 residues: CASSQWRRETQYF. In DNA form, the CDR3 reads TGCGCCAGCAGCCAATGGCGGCGCGAGACCCAGTACTTC.

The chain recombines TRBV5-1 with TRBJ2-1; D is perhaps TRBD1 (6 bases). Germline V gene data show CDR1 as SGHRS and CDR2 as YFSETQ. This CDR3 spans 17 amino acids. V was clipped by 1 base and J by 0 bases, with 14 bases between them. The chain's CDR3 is CASSLTGPINSYNEQFF. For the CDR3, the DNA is TGCGCCAGCAGCTTGACAGGGCCCATTAACTCCTACAATGAGCAGTTCTTC.

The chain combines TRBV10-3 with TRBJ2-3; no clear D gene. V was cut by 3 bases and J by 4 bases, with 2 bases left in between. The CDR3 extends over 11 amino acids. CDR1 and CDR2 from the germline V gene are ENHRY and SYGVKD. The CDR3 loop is CAISDSDTQYF. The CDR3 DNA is TGTGCCATCAGTGACTCAGATACGCAGTATTTT.

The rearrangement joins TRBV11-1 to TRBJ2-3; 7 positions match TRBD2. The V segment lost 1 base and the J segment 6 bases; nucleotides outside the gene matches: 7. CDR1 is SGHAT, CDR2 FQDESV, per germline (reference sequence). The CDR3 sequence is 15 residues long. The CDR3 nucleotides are TGTGCCAGCAGCTTAGGGACTAGTCTTACGGATACGCAGTATTTT. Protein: CASSLGTSLTDTQYF.

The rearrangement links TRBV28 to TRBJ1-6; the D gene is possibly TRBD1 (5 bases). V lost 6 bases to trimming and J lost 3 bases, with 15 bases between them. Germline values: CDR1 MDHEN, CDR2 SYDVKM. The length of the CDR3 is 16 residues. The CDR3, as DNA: TGTGCCAGCAGGGGGCGACAGTTTAACTATAATTCACCCCTCCACTTT. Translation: CASRGRQFNYNSPLHF.

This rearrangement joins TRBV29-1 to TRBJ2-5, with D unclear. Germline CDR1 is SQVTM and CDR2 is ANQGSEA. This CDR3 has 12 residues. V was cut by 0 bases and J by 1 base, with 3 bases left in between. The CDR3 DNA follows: TGCAGCGTTGAAGACGGCCAAGAGACCCAGTACTTC. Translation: CSVEDGQETQYF.

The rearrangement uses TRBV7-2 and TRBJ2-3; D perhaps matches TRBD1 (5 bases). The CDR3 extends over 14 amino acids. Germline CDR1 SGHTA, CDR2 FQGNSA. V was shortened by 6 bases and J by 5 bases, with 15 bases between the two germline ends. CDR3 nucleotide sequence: TGTGCCAGCAGAAGGGGCGTACTCGGAGATACGCAGTATTTT. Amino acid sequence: CASRRGVLGDTQYF.